Listed below are T cell receptor beta chains from one sample, sequenced in a study of identical twins. From the 5' RACE reads, TCRdb called clonotypes with MiXCR, one entry per CDR3 protein. The sample records 550,000 to 800,000 distinct CDR3 sequences, just over 7% being singletons. The sample was also reused in another study, on yellow fever vaccine responses in identical twins.

Input material: PBMCs. The source is a woman aged 18-29 years in good health. CDR3s include the opening cysteine and the closing phenylalanine or tryptophan. D genes are given only for firm matches. Rows give clone size only sometimes, using once, few, many, or a class for an expanded clone.

j_call: TRBJ1-1
clone_size: few
d_call: TRBD1
v_call: TRBV10-3
cdr3_aa: CAISGQGRDSFF
cdr3_nt: TGTGCCATCAGTGGACAGGGAAGGGACTCTTTCTTT

j_call: TRBJ1-4
clone_size: .
d_call: .
v_call: TRBV7-3
cdr3_aa: CACCLASAGWATNEKLFF
cdr3_nt: TGTGCCTGCTGTTTAGCGTCGGCGGGTTGGGCAACTAATGAAAAACTGTTTTTT

j_call: TRBJ2-1
clone_size: few
d_call: TRBD2
v_call: TRBV15
cdr3_aa: CATSRDGGTSGYNEQFF
cdr3_nt: TGTGCCACCAGCAGAGATGGGGGGACTAGCGGATACAATGAGCAGTTCTTC

j_call: TRBJ1-4
clone_size: many
d_call: .
v_call: TRBV12-3/TRBV12-4
cdr3_aa: CASRFRTGEKLFF
cdr3_nt: TGTGCCAGCAGGTTCAGGACCGGAGAAAAACTGTTTTTT

j_call: TRBJ2-1
clone_size: .
d_call: TRBD2
v_call: TRBV19
cdr3_aa: CASRSTSGGYSSYNEQFF
cdr3_nt: TGTGCCAGTAGATCGACTAGCGGGGGGTATAGCTCCTACAATGAGCAGTTCTTC

j_call: TRBJ2-2
clone_size: .
d_call: .
v_call: TRBV28
cdr3_aa: CASSFSVTGELFF
cdr3_nt: TGTGCCAGCAGTTTTTCAGTCACCGGGGAGCTGTTTTTT

j_call: TRBJ1-2
clone_size: many
d_call: .
v_call: TRBV2
cdr3_aa: CASTAPLTGSGYGYTF
cdr3_nt: TGTGCCAGCACGGCTCCTCTCACAGGGTCTGGCTATGGCTACACCTTC

j_call: TRBJ2-3
clone_size: few
d_call: .
v_call: TRBV9
cdr3_aa: CASSVGGVPRSTDTQYF
cdr3_nt: TGTGCCAGCAGCGTAGGGGGGGTACCGCGGAGCACAGATACGCAGTATTTT

j_call: TRBJ1-1
clone_size: .
d_call: .
v_call: TRBV27
cdr3_aa: CASSWLGGNTEAFF
cdr3_nt: TGTGCCAGCAGCTGGTTGGGTGGGAACACTGAAGCTTTCTTT

j_call: TRBJ1-3
clone_size: many
d_call: .
v_call: TRBV12-3/TRBV12-4
cdr3_aa: CASIERGAGNTIYF
cdr3_nt: TGTGCCAGCATCGAACGGGGAGCTGGAAACACCATATATTTT

j_call: TRBJ2-3
clone_size: .
d_call: TRBD2
v_call: TRBV7-2
cdr3_aa: CASSLRTSQDTQYF
cdr3_nt: TGTGCCAGCAGCTTACGGACTAGCCAAGATACGCAGTATTTT

j_call: TRBJ1-2
clone_size: many
d_call: .
v_call: TRBV4-1
cdr3_aa: CASSQGPGSPVSYTF
cdr3_nt: TGCGCCAGCAGCCAAGGCCCTGGATCCCCGGTCAGCTACACCTTC

j_call: TRBJ2-7
clone_size: .
d_call: .
v_call: TRBV7-2
cdr3_aa: CASSLIQGKGYEQYF
cdr3_nt: TGTGCCAGCAGCTTAATCCAGGGAAAAGGCTACGAGCAGTACTTC

j_call: TRBJ2-5
clone_size: .
d_call: .
v_call: TRBV7-9
cdr3_aa: CASSLGTKGETQYF
cdr3_nt: TGTGCCAGCAGCTTAGGGACCAAGGGAGAGACCCAGTACTTC

j_call: TRBJ1-2
clone_size: .
d_call: .
v_call: TRBV12-3/TRBV12-4
cdr3_aa: CASSPSRTSYGYTF
cdr3_nt: TGTGCCAGCAGTCCCTCAAGGACCAGCTATGGCTACACCTTC

j_call: TRBJ2-2
clone_size: many
d_call: .
v_call: TRBV6-4
cdr3_aa: CASSDSGDLNTGELFF
cdr3_nt: TGTGCCAGCAGTGACTCTGGGGACTTAAACACCGGGGAGCTGTTTTTT

j_call: TRBJ1-2
clone_size: .
d_call: .
v_call: TRBV29-1
cdr3_aa: CSVEDREGYTF
cdr3_nt: TGCAGCGTTGAAGACCGGGAAGGCTACACCTTC

j_call: TRBJ2-1
clone_size: once
d_call: .
v_call: TRBV10-2
cdr3_aa: CASSEWNNYNEQFF
cdr3_nt: TGCGCCAGCAGTGAGTGGAACAACTACAATGAGCAGTTCTTC

j_call: TRBJ1-5
clone_size: many
d_call: .
v_call: TRBV12-3/TRBV12-4
cdr3_aa: CASRSPTGWGPQHF
cdr3_nt: TGTGCCAGCAGATCCCCGACAGGCTGGGGGCCCCAGCATTTT

j_call: TRBJ1-5
clone_size: many
d_call: .
v_call: TRBV29-1
cdr3_aa: CSALPTGLNQPQHF
cdr3_nt: TGCAGCGCCCTACCGACAGGCCTCAATCAGCCCCAGCATTTT

j_call: TRBJ2-5
clone_size: .
d_call: .
v_call: TRBV2
cdr3_aa: CASIPGPSAQETQYF
cdr3_nt: TGTGCCAGCATCCCCGGGCCTAGCGCACAAGAGACCCAGTACTTC

j_call: TRBJ2-5
clone_size: many
d_call: .
v_call: TRBV7-8
cdr3_aa: CASSLGVRGYETQYF
cdr3_nt: TGTGCCAGCAGCTTAGGGGTTCGCGGGTACGAGACCCAGTACTTC

j_call: TRBJ1-6
clone_size: .
d_call: .
v_call: TRBV5-1
cdr3_aa: CASSLGDGQGVSPLHF
cdr3_nt: TGCGCCAGCAGCTTGGGGGACGGACAAGGGGTCTCACCCCTCCACTTT

j_call: TRBJ1-2
clone_size: many
d_call: .
v_call: TRBV25-1
cdr3_aa: CASSRSGDYGYTF
cdr3_nt: TGTGCCAGCAGTAGGTCAGGGGACTATGGCTACACCTTC

j_call: TRBJ1-4
clone_size: few
d_call: TRBD1
v_call: TRBV24-1
cdr3_aa: CATSDWTGELFF
cdr3_nt: TGTGCCACCAGTGATTGGACAGGCGAACTGTTTTTT

j_call: TRBJ2-3
clone_size: few
d_call: .
v_call: TRBV12-3/TRBV12-4
cdr3_aa: CASSGGGVLQYF
cdr3_nt: TGTGCCAGCAGTGGGGGCGGGGTATTGCAGTATTTT